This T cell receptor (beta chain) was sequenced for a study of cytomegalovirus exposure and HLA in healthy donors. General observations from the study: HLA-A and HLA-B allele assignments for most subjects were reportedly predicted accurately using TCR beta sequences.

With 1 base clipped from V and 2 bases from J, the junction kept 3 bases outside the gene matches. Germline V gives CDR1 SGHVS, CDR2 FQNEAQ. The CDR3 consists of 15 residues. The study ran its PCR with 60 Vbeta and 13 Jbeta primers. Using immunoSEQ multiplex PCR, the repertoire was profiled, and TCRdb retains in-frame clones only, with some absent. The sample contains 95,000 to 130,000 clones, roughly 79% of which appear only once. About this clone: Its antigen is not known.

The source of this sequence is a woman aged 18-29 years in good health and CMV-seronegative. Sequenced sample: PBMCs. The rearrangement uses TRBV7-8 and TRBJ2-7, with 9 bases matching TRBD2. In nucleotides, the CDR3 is TGTGCCAGCAGCTTAGGGGCTAGCGGGACCTACGAGCAGTACTTC. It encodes CASSLGASGTYEQYF.